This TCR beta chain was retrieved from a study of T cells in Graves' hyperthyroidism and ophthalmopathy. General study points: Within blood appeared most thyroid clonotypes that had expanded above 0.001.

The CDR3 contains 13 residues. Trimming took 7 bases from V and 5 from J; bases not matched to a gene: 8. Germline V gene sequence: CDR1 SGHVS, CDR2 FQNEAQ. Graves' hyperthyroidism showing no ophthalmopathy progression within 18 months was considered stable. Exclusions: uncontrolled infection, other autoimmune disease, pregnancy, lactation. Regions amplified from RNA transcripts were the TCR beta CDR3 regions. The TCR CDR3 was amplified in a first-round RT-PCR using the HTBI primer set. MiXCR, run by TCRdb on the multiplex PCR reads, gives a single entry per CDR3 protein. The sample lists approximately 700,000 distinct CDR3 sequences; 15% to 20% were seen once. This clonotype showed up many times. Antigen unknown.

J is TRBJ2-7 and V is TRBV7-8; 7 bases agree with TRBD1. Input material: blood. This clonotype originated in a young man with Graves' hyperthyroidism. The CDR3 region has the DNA TGTGCCAGCACCCGGACAGGCTGGAACGAGCAGTACTTC. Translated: CASTRTGWNEQYF.